This T cell receptor (beta chain) was sequenced in a study of T-cell reconstitution after alpha-beta-depleted transplantation in children. Using unique molecular identifiers, the investigators prepared the TCRbeta library. Using its own MiXCR run on the PCR reads, TCRdb lists one record per CDR3 protein. The table records hundreds of thousands of distinct CDR3 sequences, roughly 18% of them present only once. The CDR3 contains 14 residues. Germline CDR1 and CDR2: DFQATT and SNEGSKA (reference sequence). V dropped 3 bases and J dropped 4 bases, with 10 bases sitting between them. This chain links TRBV20-1 with TRBJ1-6; D ambiguous. This material consisted of PBMCs from the stem cell graft donor, taken from the stem cell graft. This receptor was identified in a human donor who donated a stem cell graft to a child with acute lymphoblastic leukemia. CDR3 sequence: CSAREDTYNSPLHF. In DNA form, the CDR3 reads TGCAGTGCTAGGGAGGATACATATAATTCACCCCTCCACTTT.